This T cell receptor beta chain is from a study of T cells after yellow fever vaccination. Findings and caveats of the study: Almost all vaccine-responding clonotypes could not be detected on day 0 in sorted memory subsets. Reappearance after the booster was observed for most primary-vaccination clones (about 95% CD4, about 85% CD8).

The V gene's germline CDR1 is SGHTA and CDR2 FQGNSA. The CDR3 is 15 amino acids. V dropped 7 bases and J dropped 0 bases, with 14 bases sitting between them. This clonotype was recorded at least ten times. MiXCR, applied by TCRdb to the 5' RACE reads, yields one record per CDR3 protein. This table holds 50,000 to 60,000 distinct CDR3 sequences, about 5.6% found once. This sequence was found in a man younger than 35 who received the YFV17D yellow fever vaccine. The sequencing used PBMCs, either bulk or a sorted T-cell subset (CD4+, CD8+, memory, or dextramer-sorted; not recorded which), collected on the day of the yellow fever booster vaccination. The V gene is TRBV7-2, the J gene TRBJ2-3; D not certain. The CDR3 DNA reads TGTGCCAGCAACTATGTAAGCTTGAGCACAGATACGCAGTATTTT. This encodes CASNYVSLSTDTQYF.